This T cell receptor beta chain was recorded in a study of control samples from healthy donors and cancer patients. Profiled with immunoSEQ multiplex PCR; TCRdb holds only in-frame clones, not every one. The table records fewer than 150,000 clones, roughly 90% of them present only once. Unmatched junction bases numbered 9, after V lost 2 bases and J lost 6 bases. The germline gives CDR1 SGHVS, CDR2 FNYEAQ. This CDR3 comprises 18 residues. The chain employs TRBV7-6 and TRBJ2-1; TRBD2 aligns across 14 bases. The specimen sequenced was blood. The TCR was taken from a man younger than 30 in good health. In DNA, the CDR3 is TGTGCCAGCAGCTTATCCGGGACTAGCGGGAGACTTATCAATGAGCAGTTCTTC. Its protein is CASSLSGTSGRLINEQFF.